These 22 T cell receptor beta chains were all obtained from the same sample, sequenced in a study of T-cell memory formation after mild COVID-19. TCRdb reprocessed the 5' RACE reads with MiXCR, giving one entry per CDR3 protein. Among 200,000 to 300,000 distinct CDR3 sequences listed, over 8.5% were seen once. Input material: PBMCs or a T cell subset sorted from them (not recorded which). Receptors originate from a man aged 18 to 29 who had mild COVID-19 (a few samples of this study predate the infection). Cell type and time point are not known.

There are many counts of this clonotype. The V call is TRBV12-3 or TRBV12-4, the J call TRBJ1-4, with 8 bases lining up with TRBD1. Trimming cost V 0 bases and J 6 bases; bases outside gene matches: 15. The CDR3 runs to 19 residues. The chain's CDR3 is CASSLARQGRIGVDEKLFF. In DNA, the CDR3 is TGTGCCAGCAGTTTAGCGAGACAGGGGAGGATTGGAGTAGATGAAAAACTGTTTTTT.

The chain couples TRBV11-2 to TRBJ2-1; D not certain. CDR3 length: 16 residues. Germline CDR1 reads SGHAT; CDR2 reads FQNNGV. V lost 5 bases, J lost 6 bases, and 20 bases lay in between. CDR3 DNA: TGTGCCAGCAGCCCTCCGGGCCTTCCAGAGGTCAATGAGCAGTTCTTC. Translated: CASSPPGLPEVNEQFF.

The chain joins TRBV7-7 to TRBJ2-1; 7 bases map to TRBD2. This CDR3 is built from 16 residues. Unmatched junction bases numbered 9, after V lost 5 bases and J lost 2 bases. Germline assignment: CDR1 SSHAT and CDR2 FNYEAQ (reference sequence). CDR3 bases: TGTGCCAGCAGCCCACTTGGCGGGGGAACCTACAATGAGCAGTTCTTC. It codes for CASSPLGGGTYNEQFF.

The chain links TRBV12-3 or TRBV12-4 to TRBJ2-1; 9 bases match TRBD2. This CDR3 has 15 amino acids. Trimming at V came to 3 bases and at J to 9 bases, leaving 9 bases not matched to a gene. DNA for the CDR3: TGTGCCAGCAGTTTCTTCGCGGGGGGGCTGGGTGAGCAGTTCTTC. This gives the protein CASSFFAGGLGEQFF.

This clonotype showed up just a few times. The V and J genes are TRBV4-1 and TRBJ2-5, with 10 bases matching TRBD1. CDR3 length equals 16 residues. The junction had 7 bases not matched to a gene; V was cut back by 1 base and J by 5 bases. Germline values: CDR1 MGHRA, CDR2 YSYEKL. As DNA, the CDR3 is TGCGCCAGCAGCCAAGCGGGACAGGGGATTCGGGAGACCCAGTACTTC. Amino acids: CASSQAGQGIRETQYF.

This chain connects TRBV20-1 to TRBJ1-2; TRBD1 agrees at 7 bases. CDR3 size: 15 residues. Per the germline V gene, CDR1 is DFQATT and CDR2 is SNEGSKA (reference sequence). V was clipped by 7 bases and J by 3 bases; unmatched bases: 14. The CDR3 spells CSVTPGQTADYGYTF. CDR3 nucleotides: TGCAGTGTAACCCCGGGACAGACGGCCGACTATGGCTACACCTTC.

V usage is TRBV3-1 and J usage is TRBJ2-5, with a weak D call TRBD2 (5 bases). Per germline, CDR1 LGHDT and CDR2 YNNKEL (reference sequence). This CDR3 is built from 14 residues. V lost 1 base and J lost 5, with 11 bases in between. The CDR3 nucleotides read TGTGCCAGCAGCCAAGGGATTGGGGAGGAGACCCAGTACTTC. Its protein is CASSQGIGEETQYF.

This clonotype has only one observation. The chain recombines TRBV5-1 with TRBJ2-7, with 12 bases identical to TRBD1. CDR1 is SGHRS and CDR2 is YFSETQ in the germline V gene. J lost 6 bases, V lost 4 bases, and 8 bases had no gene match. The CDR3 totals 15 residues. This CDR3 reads CASSTTGTGGAEQYF. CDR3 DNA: TGCGCCAGCAGCACCACCGGGACAGGGGGCGCCGAGCAGTACTTC. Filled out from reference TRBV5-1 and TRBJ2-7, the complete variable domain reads KAGVTQTPRYLIKTRGQQVTLSCSPISGHRSVSWYQQTPGQGLQFLFEYFSETQRNKGNFPGRFSGRQFSNSRSEMNVSTLELGDSALYLCASSTTGTGGAEQYFGPGTRLTVT.

CDR3 in amino acids: CASSPNGQGGGYTF. CDR3 DNA sequence: TGTGCCAGCTCACCTAATGGACAGGGTGGAGGCTACACCTTC. V gene TRBV18 combines with J gene TRBJ1-2; 8 nucleotides agree with TRBD1. The V gene end was trimmed by 3 bases and the J gene end by 8 bases; junction bases not matched to a gene: 8. The CDR3 totals 14 residues. Germline V CDR1 and CDR2: KGHSH, LQKENI.

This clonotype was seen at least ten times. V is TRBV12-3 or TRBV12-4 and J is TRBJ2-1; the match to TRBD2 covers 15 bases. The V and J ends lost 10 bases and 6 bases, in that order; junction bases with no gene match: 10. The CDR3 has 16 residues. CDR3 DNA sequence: TGTGCCACCTCCGGACTAGCGGGGGGGCATGCCAATGAGCAGTTCTTC. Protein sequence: CATSGLAGGHANEQFF.

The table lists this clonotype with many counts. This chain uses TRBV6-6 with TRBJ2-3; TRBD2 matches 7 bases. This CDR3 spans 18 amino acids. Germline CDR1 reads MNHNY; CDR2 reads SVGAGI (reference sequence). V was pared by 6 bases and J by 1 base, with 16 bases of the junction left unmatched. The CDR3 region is CASRTTEAGSFGTDTQYF. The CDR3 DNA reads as TGTGCCAGCAGAACGACTGAAGCGGGGTCCTTCGGCACAGATACGCAGTATTTT.

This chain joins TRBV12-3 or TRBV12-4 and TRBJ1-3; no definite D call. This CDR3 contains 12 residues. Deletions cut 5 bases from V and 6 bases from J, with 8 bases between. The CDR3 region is CASSPDQNTIYF. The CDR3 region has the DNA TGTGCCAGCAGTCCAGATCAAAACACCATATATTTT.

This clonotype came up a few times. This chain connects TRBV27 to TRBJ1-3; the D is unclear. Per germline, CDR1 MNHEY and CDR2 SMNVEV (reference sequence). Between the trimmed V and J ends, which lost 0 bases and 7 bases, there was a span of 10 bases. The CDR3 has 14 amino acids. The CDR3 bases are TGTGCCAGCAGTTTATCGTTGGGATGGAACACCATATATTTT. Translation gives CASSLSLGWNTIYF.

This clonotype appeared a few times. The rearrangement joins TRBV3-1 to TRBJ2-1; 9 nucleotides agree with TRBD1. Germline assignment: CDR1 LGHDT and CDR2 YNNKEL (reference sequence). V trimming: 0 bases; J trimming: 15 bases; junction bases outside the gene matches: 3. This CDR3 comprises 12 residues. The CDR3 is CASSQEQGAPFF. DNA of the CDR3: TGTGCCAGCAGCCAAGAACAGGGGGCGCCGTTCTTC.

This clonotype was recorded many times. The CDR3 nucleotides read TGTGCCAGCAGCATTAGCCAGGCAGATACGCAGTATTTT. It encodes CASSISQADTQYF. The chain uses TRBV7-9 and TRBJ2-3; no reliable D call. V was shortened by 5 bases and J by 4 bases, with 10 bases between the two germline ends. Germline CDR1 SEHNR, CDR2 FQNEAQ (reference sequence). The CDR3 loop spans 13 amino acids. The variable domain in full, with the rest retrieved from reference TRBV7-9 and TRBJ2-3, is DTGVSQNPRHKITKRGQNVTFRCDPISEHNRLYWYRQTLGQGPEFLTYFQNEAQLEKSRLLSDRFSAERPKGSFSTLEIQRTEQGDSAMYLCASSISQADTQYFGPGTRLTVL.

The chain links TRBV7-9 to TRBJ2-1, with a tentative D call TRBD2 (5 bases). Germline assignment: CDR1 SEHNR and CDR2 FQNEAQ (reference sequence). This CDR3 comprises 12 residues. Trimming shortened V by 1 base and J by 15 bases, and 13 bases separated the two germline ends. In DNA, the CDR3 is TGTGCCAGCAGCTTAGTCGGCAGTCGGGGGTTCTTC. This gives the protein CASSLVGSRGFF.

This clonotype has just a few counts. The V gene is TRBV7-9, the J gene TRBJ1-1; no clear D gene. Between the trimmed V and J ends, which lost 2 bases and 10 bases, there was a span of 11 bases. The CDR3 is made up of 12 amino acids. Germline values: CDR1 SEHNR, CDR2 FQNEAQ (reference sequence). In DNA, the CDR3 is TGTGCCAGCAGCTTATTTCCTGAAGGAGCTTTCTTT. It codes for CASSLFPEGAFF.

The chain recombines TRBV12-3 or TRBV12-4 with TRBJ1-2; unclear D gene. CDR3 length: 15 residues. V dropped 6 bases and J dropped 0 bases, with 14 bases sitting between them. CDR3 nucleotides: TGTGCCAGCAGACCTCGGAGCCTCACTAACTATGGCTACACCTTC. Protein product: CASRPRSLTNYGYTF.

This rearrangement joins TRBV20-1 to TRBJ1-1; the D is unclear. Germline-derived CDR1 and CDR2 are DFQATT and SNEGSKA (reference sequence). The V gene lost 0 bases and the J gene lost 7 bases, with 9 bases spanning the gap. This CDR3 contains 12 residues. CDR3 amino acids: CSARDSDREAFF. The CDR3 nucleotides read TGCAGTGCTAGAGATAGTGACCGTGAAGCTTTCTTT.

The CDR3 DNA follows: TGCGCCAGCAGCCAAGAAGCAGCGGTCGCCTACGAGCAGTACGTC. This gives the protein CASSQEAAVAYEQYV. The chain is built from TRBV4-1 and TRBJ2-7, with D possibly matching TRBD2 (5 bases). Germline lookup yields CDR1 MGHRA and CDR2 YSYEKL. Trimming cost V 0 bases and J 2 bases, with 11 bases left between them. The CDR3 contains 15 residues.

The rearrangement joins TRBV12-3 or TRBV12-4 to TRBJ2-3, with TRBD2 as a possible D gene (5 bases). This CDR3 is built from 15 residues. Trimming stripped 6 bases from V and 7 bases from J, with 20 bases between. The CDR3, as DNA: TGTGCCAGCAGCCCCGCGTGGCAGGAGGTGAATACGCAGTATTTT. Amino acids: CASSPAWQEVNTQYF.

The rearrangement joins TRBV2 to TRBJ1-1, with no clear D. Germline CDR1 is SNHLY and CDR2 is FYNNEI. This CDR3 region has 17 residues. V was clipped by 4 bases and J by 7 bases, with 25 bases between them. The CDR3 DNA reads TGTGCCAGCAGTGGCTGGTTAGGAAACTGGGCAGAGGATGAAGCTTTCTTT. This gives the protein CASSGWLGNWAEDEAFF. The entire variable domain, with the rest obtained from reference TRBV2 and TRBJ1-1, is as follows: EPEVTQTPSHQVTQMGQEVILRCVPISNHLYFYWYRQILGQKVEFLVSFYNNEISEKSEIFDDQFSVERPDGSNFTLKIRSTKLEDSAMYFCASSGWLGNWAEDEAFFGQGTRLTVV.